Following are 2 T cell receptor beta chains from one sample sequenced in a study of T cell responses to AZD1222 COVID-19 vaccine. Libraries were prepared by immunoSEQ multiplex PCR; TCRdb keeps only in-frame clonotypes and omits some of them. This sample has roughly 100,000 clones, with roughly 91% found just once. The specimen was peripheral blood, collected on day 0 of AZD1222 vaccination. The receptors derive from an adult in good health.

The CDR3 region has the DNA TGTGCCACCAGCAGAGATGAACTAAGTGGGACTGAAGCTTTCTTT. Protein sequence: CATSRDELSGTEAFF. This chain uses TRBV15 with TRBJ1-1; the D is unclear. Looked up from germline, CDR1 is LNHNV and CDR2 is YYDKDF (reference sequence). The CDR3 sequence is 15 residues long. V lost 0 bases to trimming and J lost 5 bases, with 13 bases between them. The full variable domain, rest sourced from reference TRBV15 and TRBJ1-1, is DAMVIQNPRYQVTQFGKPVTLSCSQTLNHNVMYWYQQKSSQAPKLLFHYYDKDFNNEADTPDNFQSRRPNTSFCFLDIRSPGLGDTAMYLCATSRDELSGTEAFFGQGTRLTVV.

This clone was detected a few times. The genes are TRBV7-3 and TRBJ2-3; D gene uncertain. Looked up from germline, CDR1 is SGHTA and CDR2 is FQGTGA. This CDR3 contains 13 residues. V was cut by 5 bases and J by 2 bases, with 8 bases left in between. CDR3 in amino acids: CASSPTTTDTQYF. CDR3 nucleotide sequence: TGTGCCAGCAGCCCAACTACCACAGATACGCAGTATTTT.